This T cell receptor (beta chain) was captured by sequencing in a study of beta chain features in type 1 diabetes. As regards this clone: What it binds is not known.

Study-wide results and caveats: Type 1 diabetes patients showed a moderate but significant shortening of TCRB CDR3s in all four CD4+ subsets.

V dropped 5 bases and J dropped 1; count of bases not matched to a gene: 2. Germline CDR1 and CDR2: SEHNR and FQNEAQ (reference sequence). CDR3 length: 15 residues. Reverse transcribing all isolated RNA meant expressed TCRB transcripts were sequenced. Clones were read by immunoSEQ multiplex PCR, and TCRdb kept only the in-frame ones, dropping some. The table includes a few hundred thousand clones, approximately 24% detected once. This sequence joins TRBV7-9 and TRBJ2-1, with 10 bases fitting TRBD1. The sequence was obtained from a woman between 25 and 40 years old with type 1 diabetes. Sequencing used naive CD4+ T cells from blood. CDR3 bases: TGTGCCAGCAGCCGGGACAGGGGATCCTACAATGAGCAGTTCTTC. This gives the protein CASSRDRGSYNEQFF. The whole variable domain, filled in from reference TRBV7-9 and TRBJ2-1, reads DTGVSQNPRHKITKRGQNVTFRCDPISEHNRLYWYRQTLGQGPEFLTYFQNEAQLEKSRLLSDRFSAERPKGSFSTLEIQRTEQGDSAMYLCASSRDRGSYNEQFFGPGTRLTVL.